This T cell receptor beta chain was sequenced in a study of blood T cell repertoires in COVID-19. Libraries were prepared by immunoSEQ multiplex PCR; TCRdb keeps only in-frame clonotypes and omits some of them. The sample records 250,000 to 350,000 clones, approximately 89% being singletons. Input material: peripheral blood. This TCR was recovered from a woman between 50 and 59 years old who had recovered from COVID-19.

The CDR3 loop is CASSTDRGSGELFF. CDR3 sequence (DNA): TGTGCCAGTAGTACGGACAGGGGGAGCGGGGAGCTGTTTTTT. V usage is TRBV19 and J usage is TRBJ2-2, with TRBD1 matching over 10 bases. V shed 4 bases, J shed 7 bases, and the junction held 3 bases outside the gene matches. There are 14 residues in the CDR3. Per the germline V gene, CDR1 is LNHDA and CDR2 is SQIVND (reference sequence).